The rows below give T cell receptor beta chains drawn from one sample of a study of blood T cell repertoires in COVID-19. Assay used: immunoSEQ multiplex PCR; TCRdb lists only in-frame clones, some missing. The data show about 160,000 clones, about four fifths seen once. The sequenced sample was peripheral blood. The receptors stem from a woman aged 80 or older with acute or convalescent COVID-19. The CDR3 runs from the conserved cysteine through the conserved F or W. Fields, in order: J gene, V gene, clone size, D gene, CDR3 protein, CDR3 DNA. The D gene is left open where the match is weak. Some rows mark clone size as missing; the rest say once, few, many or name a class of expanded clone.

TRBJ1-1,TRBV19,-,TRBD1,CAASNQGGTEAFF,TGTGCCGCCAGTAACCAGGGGGGCACTGAAGCTTTCTTT
TRBJ2-1,TRBV9,-,-,CASSAREGISNEQFF,TGTGCCAGCAGCGCCCGAGAGGGTATCAGCAATGAGCAGTTCTTC
TRBJ2-3,TRBV7-8,-,TRBD2,CASSPSGGAEDTQYF,TGTGCCAGCAGCCCTAGCGGGGGGGCGGAGGATACGCAGTATTTT
TRBJ2-7,TRBV7-8,-,TRBD2,CASSLVAGTDEQYF,TGTGCCAGCAGCTTAGTAGCGGGGACCGACGAGCAGTACTTC
TRBJ1-5,TRBV6-6,-,-,CASSPSSPYQPQHF,TGTGCCAGCAGCCCCAGTTCCCCTTATCAGCCCCAGCATTTT
TRBJ1-6,TRBV19,-,-,CASTGQVYNSPLHF,TGTGCCAGTACTGGCCAGGTATATAATTCACCCCTCCACTTT
TRBJ1-5,TRBV20-1,-,-,CSASRVGNQPQHF,TGCAGTGCTAGTCGAGTGGGCAATCAGCCCCAGCATTTT
TRBJ1-2,TRBV7-9,-,-,CASSYSGGGYTF,TGTGCCAGCAGCTACTCGGGTGGCGGCTACACCTTC
TRBJ1-4,TRBV2,-,-,CASSEVPLGEKLFF,TGTGCCAGCAGTGAAGTGCCGCTCGGGGAAAAACTGTTTTTT
TRBJ1-1,TRBV28,few,-,CASSLVLRATEAFF,TGTGCCAGCAGTTTGGTTCTGCGCGCCACTGAAGCTTTCTTT
TRBJ2-2,TRBV7-2,-,TRBD1,CASSPRTGFSLGELFF,TGTGCCAGCAGCCCTCGGACAGGCTTCTCCCTCGGGGAGCTGTTTTTT
TRBJ1-6,TRBV7-2,-,-,CASSQRRALSPLHF,TGTGCCAGCAGCCAAAGGAGGGCTCTATCACCCCTCCACTTT
TRBJ1-1,TRBV27,-,TRBD1,CASSSLGGAFNGAFF,TGTGCCAGCAGTTCCCTAGGGGGCGCGTTTAATGGAGCTTTCTTT
TRBJ2-7,TRBV15,-,TRBD2,CATSRVYIAGGTYEQYF,TGTGCCACCAGCAGAGTCTACATAGCGGGGGGGACCTACGAGCAGTACTTC
TRBJ1-1,TRBV15,-,-,CATSRDHTNTEAFF,TGTGCCACCAGCAGAGATCACACCAACACTGAAGCTTTCTTT
TRBJ2-5,TRBV19,-,-,CASSPAGYTETQYF,TGTGCCAGTAGCCCCGCAGGGTATACGGAGACCCAGTACTTC
TRBJ1-4,TRBV19,-,TRBD1,CASSSRGIATNEKLFF,TGTGCCAGTAGTTCCAGGGGGATAGCAACTAATGAAAAACTGTTTTTT
TRBJ2-1,TRBV3-1/TRBV3-2,-,-,CASSHPGQTYNEQFF,TGTGCCAGCAGCCATCCTGGGCAGACCTACAATGAGCAGTTCTTC
TRBJ1-5,TRBV7-8,-,-,CASSDRQPYSNQPQHF,TGTGCCAGCAGCGACAGACAGCCTTATAGCAATCAGCCCCAGCATTTT
TRBJ2-7,TRBV10-3,-,TRBD1,CAISELGQVSYEQYF,TGTGCCATCAGTGAGTTAGGACAGGTCTCCTACGAGCAGTACTTC
TRBJ1-2,TRBV7-9,-,TRBD1,CATRHRGANYGYTF,TGTGCCACCCGTCACAGGGGAGCTAACTATGGCTACACCTTC
TRBJ2-1,TRBV18,-,TRBD1,CASSLTGEHNEQFF,TGTGCCAGCTCACTAACAGGGGAGCACAATGAGCAGTTCTTC
TRBJ1-2,TRBV12-3/TRBV12-4,-,-,CASSPGYGYTF,TGTGCCAGCAGTCCAGGGTATGGCTACACCTTC
TRBJ1-1,TRBV10-3,-,TRBD1,CAISNRGRYTEAFF,TGTGCCATCAGCAACAGGGGGCGATATACTGAAGCTTTCTTT
TRBJ2-2,TRBV5-1,-,TRBD1,CASKPPDHRGYSTGELFF,TGCGCCAGCAAACCACCCGACCACAGGGGATACTCTACCGGGGAGCTGTTTTTT
TRBJ2-7,TRBV11-3,-,-,CASSLDRGKQYF,TGTGCCAGCAGCTTAGATCGAGGGAAGCAGTACTTC
TRBJ2-1,TRBV9,-,-,CASSVGSEAHEQFF,TGTGCCAGCAGCGTAGGGTCGGAGGCCCATGAGCAGTTCTTC
TRBJ1-2,TRBV7-9,-,-,CASSPNSNNYGYTF,TGTGCCAGCAGCCCTAACAGCAATAACTATGGCTACACCTTC